These 19 T cell receptor beta chains originate from one sample sequenced in a study of identical twins. TCRdb itself ran the 5' RACE reads through MiXCR, one entry per CDR3 protein. The profile covers about 790,000 distinct CDR3 sequences, with 15% to 20% appearing a single time and roughly 14% taken by the ten largest. These data are also associated with another study on T cells expressing NK-cell markers.

Material for sequencing was PBMCs. The receptors originated from a woman between 18 and 30 years old in good health.

This chain links TRBV5-1 with TRBJ2-7; D may correspond to TRBD1 or TRBD2 (5 bases each). Germline V gene lookup returns CDR1 SGHRS and CDR2 YFSETQ. The CDR3 covers 14 residues. Trimming stripped 0 bases from V and 0 bases from J, with 7 bases between. The CDR3 loop reads CASSLGDVSYEQYF. The CDR3 bases are TGCGCCAGCAGCTTGGGGGACGTCTCCTACGAGCAGTACTTC. Full variable domain (outside the CDR3, taken from reference TRBV5-1 and TRBJ2-7): KAGVTQTPRYLIKTRGQQVTLSCSPISGHRSVSWYQQTPGQGLQFLFEYFSETQRNKGNFPGRFSGRQFSNSRSEMNVSTLELGDSALYLCASSLGDVSYEQYFGPGTRLTVT.

The V and J genes are TRBV9 and TRBJ2-7, with D possibly TRBD1 on 6 matching bases. Germline loops: CDR1 SGDLS, CDR2 YYNGEE. V was clipped by 3 bases and J by 0 bases, with 13 bases between them. This CDR3 contains 15 residues. The DNA of the CDR3 is TGTGCCAGCAGCGCGAGGGGGTTAAGCTCCTACGAGCAGTACTTC. It codes for CASSARGLSSYEQYF.

The V and J genes are TRBV9 and TRBJ1-2; 7 bases map to TRBD1. Unmatched junction bases numbered 5, after V lost 0 bases and J lost 6 bases. Germline V gives CDR1 SGDLS, CDR2 YYNGEE. The CDR3 has 14 residues. CDR3 loop: CASSVGGGEHGYTF. DNA for the CDR3: TGTGCCAGCAGCGTAGGAGGGGGCGAGCATGGCTACACCTTC.

The table lists this clonotype with a few counts. The chain couples TRBV10-2 to TRBJ2-1, with D tentatively TRBD1 or TRBD2 (6 bases each). Trimming stripped 8 bases from V and 10 bases from J, with 27 bases between. The germline V gene encodes CDR1 WSHSY and CDR2 SAAADI. The CDR3 extends over 16 amino acids. In DNA, the CDR3 is TGCGCCAGCGTAAAGCACGGGGGCGGATACCCCACCGAGCAGTTCTTC. This codes for CASVKHGGGYPTEQFF.

The V call is TRBV6-2 or TRBV6-3, the J call TRBJ1-1, with D maybe TRBD1 (5 bases). There are 15 residues in the CDR3. Per germline, CDR1 MNHEY and CDR2 SVGEGT. The ends were cut back, 7 bases at V and 1 base at J, with 16 bases in the middle. CDR3 in DNA: TGTGCCAGCATTTTATGGGCAGGGCAGAACACTGAAGCTTTCTTT. Protein: CASILWAGQNTEAFF.

The gene calls are TRBV15 and TRBJ1-2; maybe TRBD1 (5 bases). The V end lost 3 bases, the J end lost 3 bases, and 8 bases lay between the germline ends. Germline-derived CDR1 and CDR2 are LNHNV and YYDKDF (reference sequence). The CDR3 runs 13 residues. The CDR3 coding sequence is TGTGCCACCAGCAGTGTGGGGGACTATGGCTACACCTTC. Amino acids: CATSSVGDYGYTF.

This clonotype was detected a few times. The chain combines TRBV7-9 with TRBJ2-7; 9 bases line up with TRBD1. This CDR3 is built from 15 residues. The V gene's germline CDR1 is SEHNR and CDR2 FQNEAQ (reference sequence). With 0 bases clipped from V and 6 bases from J, the junction kept 6 bases outside the gene matches. CDR3 nucleotide sequence: TGTGCCAGCAGCTTAGCCTTACAGGGGGCGCGCGAGCAGTACTTC. Translated, it gives CASSLALQGAREQYF.

The chain links TRBV3-1 to TRBJ2-1, with a tentative D call TRBD2 (6 bases). The length of the CDR3 is 13 residues. Germline lookup yields CDR1 LGHDT and CDR2 YNNKEL (reference sequence). V lost 3 bases to trimming and J lost 15 bases, with 18 bases between them. In DNA, the CDR3 is TGTGCCAGCAGCCAGGCAGGGAGGACCCACCCGTTCTTC. This codes for CASSQAGRTHPFF.

The CDR3 DNA is TGTGCCAGCAGCTTAGAGAGGGCCGGCTACGAGCAGTACTTC. Translating it yields CASSLERAGYEQYF. The gene calls are TRBV7-2 and TRBJ2-7; possible D gene TRBD2, 5 bases. The CDR3 has 14 amino acids. Germline lookup yields CDR1 SGHTA and CDR2 FQGNSA. V lost 1 base and J 3 bases, leaving 10 bases between the germline ends.

This rearrangement joins TRBV7-7 to TRBJ2-5; 13 bases map to TRBD2. The CDR3 has 14 residues. Germline V gene sequence: CDR1 SSHAT, CDR2 FNYEAQ (reference sequence). CDR3 sequence: CATRGLAGQETQYF. The CDR3 DNA is TGTGCTACCCGGGGACTAGCGGGACAAGAGACCCAGTACTTC.

This rearrangement joins TRBV7-9 to TRBJ2-5, with D uncertain. The CDR3 length is 13 residues. The V and J ends lost 5 bases and 4 bases respectively, with 11 bases between them. Germline V CDR1 and CDR2: SEHNR, FQNEAQ (reference sequence). The CDR3 DNA is TGTGCCAGCAGCCCGTCGACCCGAGAGACCCAGTACTTC. Protein product: CASSPSTRETQYF.

The sample holds a few counts of this clonotype. The gene calls are TRBV6-5 and TRBJ2-1; D is uncertain. This CDR3 contains 11 residues. The V end lost 8 bases, the J end lost 6 bases, and 8 bases lay between the germline ends. Germline CDR1 reads MNHEY; CDR2 reads SVGAGI. The DNA of the CDR3 is TGTGCCAGCGCTAATGGCAATGAGCAGTTCTTC. This codes for CASANGNEQFF.

The chain's CDR3 is CASSLRGGIQTDTQYF. The CDR3 coding sequence is TGCGCCAGCAGCTTGCGTGGGGGCATCCAAACAGATACGCAGTATTTT. The gene calls are TRBV5-1 and TRBJ2-3, with D possibly TRBD1 on 6 matching bases. CDR1 is SGHRS, CDR2 YFSETQ, per germline. V was shortened by 1 base and J by 3 bases, with 15 bases between the two germline ends. This CDR3 is built from 16 residues.

The sample holds a few counts of this clonotype. The V call is TRBV3-1, the J call TRBJ2-5; D uncertain. This CDR3 region has 14 residues. V was trimmed by 6 bases and J by 5 bases, leaving 16 bases between them. Germline loops: CDR1 LGHDT, CDR2 YNNKEL (reference sequence). This chain's CDR3 is CASSTISTVETQYF. CDR3 nucleotides: TGTGCCAGCAGTACCATCTCAACCGTCGAGACCCAGTACTTC.

The rearrangement links TRBV6-2 or TRBV6-3 to TRBJ2-1; 9 bases map to TRBD2. V lost 0 bases, J lost 8 bases, and 8 bases stayed unmatched. CDR1 and CDR2 from the germline V gene are MNHEY and SVGEGT. CDR3 length: 16 amino acids. CDR3 loop: CASSYSGTSSSDEQFF. The CDR3, as DNA: TGTGCCAGCAGTTACTCCGGGACTAGCAGTAGCGATGAGCAGTTCTTC.

This chain links TRBV20-1 with TRBJ2-1, with D possibly being TRBD1 (6 bases). The V end was cut by 3 bases, the J end by 4 bases, with 19 bases between. Germline V CDR1 and CDR2: DFQATT, SNEGSKA (reference sequence). The CDR3 is 16 amino acids. In DNA, the CDR3 is TGCAGTGCTAGGACCATGGGGACGGGACAATACAATGAGCAGTTCTTC. Translated, it gives CSARTMGTGQYNEQFF.

Notes on this clonotype: One end of the junction is discordant with germline, which a read error may explain. This chain links TRBV6-2 or TRBV6-3 with TRBJ2-5, with 9 bases matching TRBD2. Germline V gene lookup returns CDR1 MNHEY and CDR2 SVGEGT. This CDR3 region has 13 residues. The CDR3 is CASSWVIAGLASF. CDR3 bases: TGTGCCAGCAGCTGGGTGATCGCGGGACTAGCAAGCTTC.

CDR3 sequence (DNA): TGCAGTGCTCTAGCTAGCGGGGTCCAAGAGACCCAGTACTTC. Protein: CSALASGVQETQYF. The chain uses TRBV20-1 and TRBJ2-5, with TRBD2 matching over 9 bases. Germline V lookup: CDR1 DFQATT, CDR2 SNEGSKA (reference sequence). This CDR3 comprises 14 residues. V gave up 5 bases and J gave up 1 base; unmatched junction bases: 5.

A single count supports this clonotype. V and J are TRBV7-9 and TRBJ2-5; possibly TRBD1 or TRBD2 for D (5 bases each). Trimming pared 5 bases from V and 4 bases from J, leaving 11 bases between. CDR3 size: 13 residues. CDR1 SEHNR and CDR2 FQNEAQ come from the germline V gene (reference sequence). The CDR3 spells CASSDRDVETQYF. The CDR3 coding sequence is TGTGCCAGCAGCGACCGGGACGTAGAGACCCAGTACTTC.